The 9 T cell receptor beta chains below all came from one sample that was sequenced in a study of cytomegalovirus exposure and HLA in healthy donors. TCRdb's table, derived via immunoSEQ multiplex PCR, lists solely in-frame clones and lacks some. The table includes some 190,000 clones, about 83% detected once. Specimen: PBMCs. The receptors here all came from a woman aged 18-29 years in good health and CMV-seronegative.

The chain links TRBV2 to TRBJ1-1, with D perhaps TRBD1 (5 bases). Trimming stripped 0 bases from V and 7 bases from J, with 9 bases between. CDR1 and CDR2 from the germline V gene are SNHLY and FYNNEI. This CDR3 has 13 amino acids. DNA for the CDR3: TGTGCCAGCAGTGAAGCTTTCACAGGTGAAGCTTTCTTT. Translation gives CASSEAFTGEAFF. The complete variable domain, with remaining parts taken from reference TRBV2 and TRBJ1-1, reads EPEVTQTPSHQVTQMGQEVILRCVPISNHLYFYWYRQILGQKVEFLVSFYNNEISEKSEIFDDQFSVERPDGSNFTLKIRSTKLEDSAMYFCASSEAFTGEAFFGQGTRLTVV.

The chain uses TRBV5-1 and TRBJ1-2; no firm D call. V dropped 0 bases and J dropped 1 base, with 7 bases sitting between them. Germline lookup yields CDR1 SGHRS and CDR2 YFSETQ. This CDR3 is built from 14 residues. CDR3 region: CASSLEPLNYGYTF. CDR3 bases: TGCGCCAGCAGCTTGGAGCCGCTTAACTATGGCTACACCTTC.

This chain connects TRBV7-9 to TRBJ2-1, with D possibly matching TRBD2 (5 bases). V shed 1 base and J shed 11 bases, with 6 bases lying between them. This CDR3 spans 11 amino acids. Germline V lookup: CDR1 SEHNR, CDR2 FQNEAQ (reference sequence). CDR3 sequence (DNA): TGTGCCAGCAGCTTAGAGCGGAAGCAGTTCTTC. It translates to CASSLERKQFF.

The chain joins TRBV11-2 to TRBJ1-2; the D is unclear. CDR1 and CDR2 from the germline V gene are SGHAT and FQNNGV. This CDR3 spans 14 amino acids. V was clipped by 5 bases and J by 4 bases, with 14 bases between them. The DNA for the CDR3 is TGTGCCAGCAGCCCCCCGAGGGCCGGCTATGGCTACACCTTC. Translating it yields CASSPPRAGYGYTF.

This sequence joins TRBV29-1 and TRBJ2-7; TRBD2 matches 11 bases. This CDR3 is 15 amino acids long. Germline CDR1 is SQVTM and CDR2 is ANQGSEA. V lost 4 bases, J lost 2 bases, and 7 bases stayed unmatched. CDR3 loop: CSVGGTSGGTYEQYF. Here the CDR3 DNA reads TGCAGCGTTGGGGGCACTAGCGGGGGAACCTACGAGCAGTACTTC.

This clone was found once. The chain joins TRBV9 to TRBJ1-2; 9 bases agree with TRBD1. Germline-derived CDR1 and CDR2 are SGDLS and YYNGEE. The J segment lost 4 bases and the V segment lost 5 bases, leaving 6 bases of the junction unmatched. This CDR3 has 14 residues. The CDR3 protein is CASSEGTGFYGYTF. As DNA, the CDR3 is TGTGCCAGCAGTGAAGGGACAGGGTTCTATGGCTACACCTTC.

V usage is TRBV5-6 and J usage is TRBJ2-7, with 10 nucleotides matching TRBD1. Trimming took 3 bases from V and 4 from J; bases not matched to a gene: 7. The CDR3 totals 15 residues. Germline values: CDR1 SGHDT, CDR2 YYEEEE. In DNA, the CDR3 is TGTGCCAGCAGCTCCGCGACAGGGGGCATATACGAGCAGTACTTC. The encoded protein is CASSSATGGIYEQYF.

CDR3 protein: CASSLDNQAFF. CDR3 DNA: TGTGCCAGCAGCCTGGACAATCAAGCTTTCTTT. The chain recombines TRBV28 with TRBJ1-1; D possibly corresponds to TRBD1 (5 bases). The CDR3 is 11 amino acids. Trimming took off 6 bases at V and 9 bases at J, with 11 bases between the two ends. In germline, CDR1 is MDHEN, CDR2 SYDVKM.

The table lists this clone with a count of one. The V call is TRBV5-1, the J call TRBJ2-7; 12 bases are a match to TRBD2. Per germline, CDR1 SGHRS and CDR2 YFSETQ. The CDR3 extends over 18 amino acids. Trimming removed 0 bases from V and 7 bases from J; junction bases left unmatched: 14. In DNA, the CDR3 is TGCGCCAGCAGCTTGGCTCTAGCGGGAGGGCCCCAAAGTAGGGAGCAGTACTTC. It yields the protein CASSLALAGGPQSREQYF.